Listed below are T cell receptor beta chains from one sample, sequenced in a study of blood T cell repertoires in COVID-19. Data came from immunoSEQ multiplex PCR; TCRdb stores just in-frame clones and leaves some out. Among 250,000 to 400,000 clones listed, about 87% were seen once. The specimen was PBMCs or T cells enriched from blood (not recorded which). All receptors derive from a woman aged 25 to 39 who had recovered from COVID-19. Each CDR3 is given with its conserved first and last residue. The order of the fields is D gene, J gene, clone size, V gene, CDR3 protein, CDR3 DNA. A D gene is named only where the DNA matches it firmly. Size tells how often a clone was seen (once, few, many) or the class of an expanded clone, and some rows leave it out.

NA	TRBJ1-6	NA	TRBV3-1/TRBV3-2	CASSRRQEVTSSPLHF	TGTGCCAGCAGCCGAAGACAGGAGGTGACGAGTTCACCCCTCCACTTT
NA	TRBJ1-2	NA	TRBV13	CASSPGYPNYGYTF	TGTGCCAGCAGCCCAGGGTACCCTAACTATGGCTACACCTTC
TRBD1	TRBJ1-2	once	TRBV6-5	CASSQGAADGYTF	TGTGCCAGCAGTCAGGGGGCGGCGGATGGCTACACCTTC
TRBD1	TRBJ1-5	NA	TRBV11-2	CASSRDRGNQPQHF	TGTGCCAGCAGCCGGGACAGGGGAAATCAGCCCCAGCATTTT
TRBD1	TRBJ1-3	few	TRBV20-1	CSASVRDSGNTIYF	TGCAGTGCTAGTGTGCGGGACAGTGGAAACACCATATATTTT
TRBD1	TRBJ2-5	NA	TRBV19	CASSILGQGETQYF	TGTGCCAGTAGTATATTGGGACAGGGAGAGACCCAGTACTTC
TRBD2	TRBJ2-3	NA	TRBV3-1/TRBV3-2	CASSQRIFASGDWGTDTQYF	TGTGCCAGCAGCCAACGGATATTCGCTAGCGGGGACTGGGGCACAGATACGCAGTATTTT
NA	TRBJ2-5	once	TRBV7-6	CASSRGDQETQYF	TGTGCCAGCAGCAGGGGCGACCAAGAGACCCAGTACTTC
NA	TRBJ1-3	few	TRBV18	CASSPLADSSGNTIYF	TGTGCCAGCTCACCTCTTGCCGACAGCTCTGGAAACACCATATATTTT
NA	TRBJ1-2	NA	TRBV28	CASSAMGSNYGYTF	TGTGCCAGCAGCGCCATGGGCAGTAACTATGGCTACACCTTC
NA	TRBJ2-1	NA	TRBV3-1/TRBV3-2	CASSQDRGAYSYNEQFF	TGTGCCAGCAGCCAAGATAGGGGCGCATACTCCTACAATGAGCAGTTCTTC
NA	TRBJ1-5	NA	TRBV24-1	CATSDPSQGRGQPQHF	TGTGCCACCAGTGATCCCTCGCAGGGCAGGGGTCAGCCCCAGCATTTT
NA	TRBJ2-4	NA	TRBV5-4	CASSLETRNIQYF	TGTGCCAGCAGCTTGGAGACTCGCAACATTCAGTACTTC
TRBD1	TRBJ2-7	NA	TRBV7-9	CASSPRDRGYEQYF	TGTGCCAGCAGCCCTCGGGACAGGGGCTACGAGCAGTACTTC
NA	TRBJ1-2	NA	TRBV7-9	CASSLVKGLNYGYTF	TGTGCCAGCAGCTTAGTTAAGGGGTTGAACTATGGCTACACCTTC
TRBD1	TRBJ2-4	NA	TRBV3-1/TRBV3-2	CASSQAPGTGRNIQYF	TGTGCCAGCAGCCAGGCGCCCGGGACAGGAAGAAACATTCAGTACTTC
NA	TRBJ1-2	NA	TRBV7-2	CASSLEAGREDGYTF	TGTGCCAGCAGCTTGGAAGCCGGGAGGGAGGATGGCTACACCTTC
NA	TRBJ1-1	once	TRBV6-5	CASSYLSSGSTEAFF	TGTGCCAGCAGTTACCTAAGCTCAGGTTCCACTGAAGCTTTCTTT
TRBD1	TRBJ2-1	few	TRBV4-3	CASSQDFQGAGDREQFF	TGCGCCAGCAGCCAAGATTTCCAGGGGGCAGGGGACAGGGAGCAGTTCTTC
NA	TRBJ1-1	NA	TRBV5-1	CASSLNPGTLNTEAFF	TGCGCCAGCAGCTTGAATCCGGGGACACTGAACACTGAAGCTTTCTTT
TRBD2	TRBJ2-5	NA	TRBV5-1	CASSPLAGELTETQYF	TGCGCCAGCAGCCCCTTAGCGGGGGAGCTAACGGAGACCCAGTACTTC
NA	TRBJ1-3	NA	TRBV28	CASSLSGAGGNTIYF	TGTGCCAGCAGTTTATCAGGGGCAGGGGGAAACACCATATATTTT
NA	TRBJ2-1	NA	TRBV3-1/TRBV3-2	CASSLLGVGEQFF	TGTGCCAGCAGTCTACTCGGGGTGGGTGAGCAGTTCTTC
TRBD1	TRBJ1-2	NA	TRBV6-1	CASSESGGGGYTF	TGTGCCAGCAGTGAGTCAGGGGGTGGTGGCTACACCTTC
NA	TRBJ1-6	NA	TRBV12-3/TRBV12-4	CASSHTRSPLHF	TGTGCCAGCAGCCATACGAGATCACCCCTCCACTTT
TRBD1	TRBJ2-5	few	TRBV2	CASRIGTGGETQYF	TGTGCCAGCAGAATAGGGACAGGGGGAGAGACCCAGTACTTC
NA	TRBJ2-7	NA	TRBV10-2	CASSFYEGYEQYF	TGCGCCAGCAGTTTCTACGAGGGATACGAGCAGTACTTC
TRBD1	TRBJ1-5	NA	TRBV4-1	CASSPEFMDRTKPQHF	TGCGCCAGCAGCCCCGAATTCATGGACAGGACCAAGCCCCAGCATTTT
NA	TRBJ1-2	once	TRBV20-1	CSASQSIQGYTF	TGCAGTGCTAGTCAGTCGATTCAAGGCTACACCTTC
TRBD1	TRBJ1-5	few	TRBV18	CASSPSGDRGGQPQHF	TGTGCCAGCTCACCGAGCGGGGACAGGGGAGGTCAGCCCCAGCATTTT
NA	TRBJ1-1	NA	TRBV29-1	CSVARRLNTEAFF	TGCAGCGTTGCCCGGAGATTGAACACTGAAGCTTTCTTT
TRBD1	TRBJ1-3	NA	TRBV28	CASSSLDRELGNTIYF	TGTGCCAGCAGTTCGCTGGACAGGGAGCTTGGAAACACCATATATTTT
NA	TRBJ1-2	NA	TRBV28	CASSFIMPGHEGYTF	TGTGCCAGCAGTTTCATCATGCCGGGACACGAGGGCTACACCTTC
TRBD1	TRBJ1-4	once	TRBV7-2	CASSADRGLNEKLFF	TGTGCCAGCAGCGCTGACAGGGGTCTTAATGAAAAACTGTTTTTT
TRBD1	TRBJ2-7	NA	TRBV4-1	CASSLGTGSYEQYF	TGCGCCAGCAGCCTTGGGACAGGCTCCTACGAGCAGTACTTC
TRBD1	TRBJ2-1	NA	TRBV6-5	CASTDTGGSYNEQFF	TGTGCCAGCACCGATACAGGGGGCTCCTACAATGAGCAGTTCTTC
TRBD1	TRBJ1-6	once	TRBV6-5	CASRAGTGGSPLHF	TGTGCCAGCAGGGCCGGGACAGGGGGGTCACCCCTCCACTTT
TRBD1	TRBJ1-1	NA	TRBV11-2	CASRLRQGTSDTEAFF	TGTGCCAGCAGATTAAGACAGGGCACTAGTGACACTGAAGCTTTCTTT
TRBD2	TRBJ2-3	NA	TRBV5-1	CASSFSGGADTQYF	TGCGCCAGCAGTTTCAGCGGGGGGGCAGATACGCAGTATTTT
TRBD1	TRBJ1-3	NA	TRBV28	CASSSLDRLPPGNTIYF	TGTGCCAGCAGTTCACTGGACAGGTTACCCCCTGGAAACACCATATATTTT